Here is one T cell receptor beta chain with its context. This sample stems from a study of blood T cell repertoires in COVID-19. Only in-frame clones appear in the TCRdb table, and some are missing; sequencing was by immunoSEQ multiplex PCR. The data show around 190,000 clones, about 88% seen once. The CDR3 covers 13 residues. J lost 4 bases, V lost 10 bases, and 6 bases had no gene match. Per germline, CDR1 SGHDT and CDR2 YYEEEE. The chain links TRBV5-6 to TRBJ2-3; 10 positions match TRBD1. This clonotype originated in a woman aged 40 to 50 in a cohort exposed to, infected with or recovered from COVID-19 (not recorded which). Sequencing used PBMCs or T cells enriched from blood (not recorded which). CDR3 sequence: CAVRDRGSDTQYF. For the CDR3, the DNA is TGTGCCGTTAGGGACAGGGGCTCAGATACGCAGTATTTT.